This T cell receptor beta chain was sequenced in a study of patients and donors after allogeneic stem cell transplantation. This clonotype was picked up a small number of times. One entry per CDR3 protein, called by TCRdb with MiXCR from the RT-PCR reads. This table has tens of thousands of distinct CDR3 sequences, 48% appearing once. CDR3 length: 14 residues. CDR1 MNHEY and CDR2 SVGEGT come from the germline V gene. V lost 5 bases to trimming and J lost 2 bases, with 12 bases between them. The V call is TRBV6-2 or TRBV6-3, the J call TRBJ1-1; D not certain. This clonotype was obtained from a human donor who was either an allogeneic HSCT recipient or a stem cell or donor lymphocyte infusion donor (not recorded which). It is not recorded whose cells these are; they may come from a transplant donor. The sequencing input was blood, either unsorted or a sorted T cell fraction (not recorded which). DNA of the CDR3: TGTGCCAGCAGTAATCCCGGGCCCAACACTGAAGCTTTCTTT. Translating it yields CASSNPGPNTEAFF.